This T cell receptor (beta chain) was identified in a study of T cells in tuberculosis. Findings and limits, study-wide: Cases with active tuberculosis were adults, while controls were adolescents.

CDR1 MNHNY and CDR2 SVGAGI come from the germline V gene (reference sequence). V was pared by 5 bases and J by 10 bases, with 6 bases between. The CDR3 is made up of 10 amino acids. Sample time point: new active TB diagnosis, blood taken before or within 7 days of starting treatment. Confirmation came from sputum smear and/or culture positivity for M. tuberculosis. The protocol was immunoSEQ multiplex PCR, while the TCRdb copy is restricted to in-frame clones and leaves out a portion. The data show 30,000 to 40,000 clones, with about 91% seen just once and less than 2.5% held by the top ten. Notes on this clone: Its antigen is still unknown.

The rearrangement joins TRBV6-6 to TRBJ2-1; D remains ambiguous. The sequence came from an adult with tuberculosis. The sample was PBMCs, taken at tuberculosis diagnosis. CDR3 amino acids: CASSAREQFF. The CDR3 bases are TGTGCCAGCAGTGCCCGGGAGCAGTTCTTC.